Sequencing of this T cell receptor beta chain was carried out in a study of blood T cell repertoires in COVID-19. Study details: The United States, Italy and Spain supplied acute and convalescent COVID-19 samples. PBMCs, B-cell-depleted T cells, or T cells provided the cDNA or gDNA that made up the material.

The germline V and J ends were trimmed by 7 bases and 4 bases, with 10 bases remaining between them. Germline CDR1 is LNHDA and CDR2 is SQIVND (reference sequence). This CDR3 is built from 12 residues. Original methodology: Estimated nucleated cell counts came from reference gene primer amplification. Here immunoSEQ multiplex PCR was the method, and the copy in TCRdb shows in-frame clones only, minus some. V, J and clone size were drawn from that table, and D and trimming were deduced from the DNA. The repertoire holds 100,000 to 150,000 clones, with about 81% as singletons. The chain employs TRBV19 and TRBJ1-2, with a weak D call TRBD1 (5 bases). The material sequenced was peripheral blood. This sequence was found in a woman between 50 and 59 years old with acute or convalescent COVID-19. The CDR3 bases are TGTGCCAGTACCAGGACAAGCTATGGCTACACCTTC. Translation gives CASTRTSYGYTF.